The clone carrying this TCR beta chain was seen more than once but under ten times. As originally analysed: Estimation of nucleated cell counts relied on the amplification of reference gene primers. Here immunoSEQ multiplex PCR was the method, and the copy in TCRdb shows in-frame clones only, minus some. V and J calls and clone size are those listed in that table; D and trimming were worked out from the DNA. The data show 150,000 to 200,000 clones, with 74% seen just once and less than 3% held by the top ten. This specimen belongs to a study of blood T cell repertoires in COVID-19. About the study: Samples came from the United States, Italy and Spain, spanning acute and convalescent COVID-19. Sources were T cells, B-cell-depleted T cells, or PBMCs; the material itself was cDNA or gDNA.

Germline loops: CDR1 GTSNPN, CDR2 SVGIG (reference sequence). The CDR3 extends over 15 amino acids. V was shortened by 3 bases and J by 1 base, with 15 bases between the two germline ends. The sample consisted of peripheral blood. The gene calls are TRBV30 and TRBJ2-5, with D possibly being TRBD2 (6 bases). The source is an elderly woman with acute or convalescent COVID-19. The CDR3 spells CAWRRGGSSQETQYF. The CDR3 coding sequence is TGTGCCTGGAGACGGGGAGGTAGTTCCCAAGAGACCCAGTACTTC.